The following is a T cell receptor beta chain sequence with its context. Its antigen is still unknown. TCRdb's copy holds only in-frame clones and misses some; the assay was immunoSEQ multiplex PCR. The sample records roughly 550,000 clones, nearly 97% being singletons. This specimen belongs to a study of shared clonotypes between healthy human individuals. Study findings and constraints: A few donors had roughly 5.2% of their naive CD4 clonotypes in common. Sampling covered nothing but blood. Tissue TCR repertoires likely differ from those found in blood.

V was clipped by 3 bases and J by 5 bases; unmatched bases: 4. This CDR3 is built from 13 residues. Germline V gene data show CDR1 as SSHAT and CDR2 as FNYEAQ (reference sequence). Naive-designated CD8 cells lacked CD45RO, were positively enriched for CCR7, and omitted terminally differentiated effector memory CD45RA+ cells. This rearrangement joins TRBV7-7 to TRBJ2-7, with TRBD2 matching 7 bases. This sequence was found in a woman aged 25 to 39 in good health. Sample: naive CD8+ T cells sorted from blood. The CDR3 loop is CASSFRLADEQYF. CDR3 in DNA: TGTGCCAGCAGCTTCAGGCTAGCGGACGAGCAGTACTTC. Based on the CDR3 plus reference TRBV7-7 and TRBJ2-7, the full variable domain is GAGVSQSPRYKVTKRGQDVTLRCDPISSHATLYWYQQALGQGPEFLTYFNYEAQPDKSGLPSDRFSAERPEGSISTLTIQRTEQRDSAMYRCASSFRLADEQYFGPGTRLTVT.